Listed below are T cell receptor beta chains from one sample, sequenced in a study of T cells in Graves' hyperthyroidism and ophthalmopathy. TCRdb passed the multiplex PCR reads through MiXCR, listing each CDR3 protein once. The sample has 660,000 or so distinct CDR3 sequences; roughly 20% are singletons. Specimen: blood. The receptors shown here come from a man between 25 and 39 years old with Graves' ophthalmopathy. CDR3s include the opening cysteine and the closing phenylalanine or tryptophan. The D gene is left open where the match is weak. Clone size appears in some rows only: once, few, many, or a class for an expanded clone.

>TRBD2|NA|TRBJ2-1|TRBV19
TGTGCCAGTAATATCGTAGCGGGGGGACACAATGAGCAGTTCTTC
CASNIVAGGHNEQFF
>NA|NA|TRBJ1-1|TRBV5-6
TGTGCCAGCATCCCCAACAGGTGGAGCAGGGTAAAAGGGACTGAAGCTTTCTTT
CASIPNRWSRVKGTEAFF
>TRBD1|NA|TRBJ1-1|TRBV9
TGTGCCAGCAGCGTAGGGGGACAGGGGGCGATCCCGAACACTGAAGCTTTCTTT
CASSVGGQGAIPNTEAFF
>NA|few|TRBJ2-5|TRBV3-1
TGTGCCAGCAGCCAAGTAACAGCCCAAGAGACCCAGTACTTC
CASSQVTAQETQYF
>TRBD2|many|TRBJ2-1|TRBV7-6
TGTGCCAGCAGCTTAGCGGGGACTAGTGTCTACAATGAGCAGTTCTTC
CASSLAGTSVYNEQFF
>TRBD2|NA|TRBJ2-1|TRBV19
TGTGCCAGTATTCCGGGACTAGCGGGACCCAATGAGCAGTTCTTC
CASIPGLAGPNEQFF
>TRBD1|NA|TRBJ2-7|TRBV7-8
TGTGCCAGCAGCATGACAGGGAACGAGCAGTACTTC
CASSMTGNEQYF
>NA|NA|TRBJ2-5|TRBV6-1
TGTGGCAGCAGACAAGCTGGGACCACGGGGCAAGAGACCCAGTACTTC
CGSRQAGTTGQETQYF
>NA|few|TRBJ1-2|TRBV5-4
TGTGCCAGCAGCTGGGGAGAGACAACTATTTTAGATGGCTACACCTTC
CASSWGETTILDGYTF
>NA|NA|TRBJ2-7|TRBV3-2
TGTGCCAGCAGCCAAGTTGGCGGATTCTCCTACGAGCAGTACTTC
CASSQVGGFSYEQYF
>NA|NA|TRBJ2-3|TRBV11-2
TGTGCCAGCAGCGAATTTGGTGGAGCGGATACGCAGTATTTT
CASSEFGGADTQYF
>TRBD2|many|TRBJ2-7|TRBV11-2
TGTGCCAGCAGCTTACAGGGGACTAGGTTCCATCGGGAGCAGTACTTC
CASSLQGTRFHREQYF
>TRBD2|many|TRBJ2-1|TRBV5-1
TGCGCCAGCAGCTTGGGACTAGCGGGAGAGTCGGCAATCGGTGAGCAGTTCTTC
CASSLGLAGESAIGEQFF
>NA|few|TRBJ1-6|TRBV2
TGTGCCAGCTACGAGGACTCCTATAATTCACCCCTCCACTTT
CASYEDSYNSPLHF
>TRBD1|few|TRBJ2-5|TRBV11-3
TGTGCCAGCAGCTTAGAGTCCCGGGACAGGGAGCAGACCCAGTACTTC
CASSLESRDREQTQYF
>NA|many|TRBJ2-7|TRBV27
TGTGCCAGCAGTGCATATCTACAGGGTAGGGGCGAGCAGTACTTC
CASSAYLQGRGEQYF
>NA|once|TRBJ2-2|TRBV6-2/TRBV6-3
TGTGCCAGCACCATAACCGGGGAGCTGTTTTTT
CASTITGELFF
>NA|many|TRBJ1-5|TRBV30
TGTGCCTGGAGTGTTCACCGGAATCAGCCCCAGCATTTT
CAWSVHRNQPQHF
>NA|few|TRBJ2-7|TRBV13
TGTGCCAGCAGCCCAGACTTTAACTCCTACGAGCAGTACTTC
CASSPDFNSYEQYF
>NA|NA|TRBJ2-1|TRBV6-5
TGTGCCAGCAGTTTTTACAGCTGGGATGAGCAGTTCTTC
CASSFYSWDEQFF
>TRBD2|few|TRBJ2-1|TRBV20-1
TGCAGTGCTAGAGATGGGGGGACTAGCCTAAATGAGCAGTTCTTC
CSARDGGTSLNEQFF
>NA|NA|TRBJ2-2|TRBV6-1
TGTGCCAGCAGTCCCAGTGCTTACACCGGGGAGCTGTTTTTT
CASSPSAYTGELFF
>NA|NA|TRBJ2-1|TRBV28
TGTGCCAGCCGGCCGGCCAGGACTAATGAGCAGTTCTTC
CASRPARTNEQFF
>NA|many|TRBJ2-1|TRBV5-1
TGCGCCAGCAGCCGACTAGACCACAATGAGCAGTTCTTC
CASSRLDHNEQFF
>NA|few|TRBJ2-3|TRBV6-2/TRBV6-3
TGTGCCAGCAGTGTACCCCCGACGTCAACAGATACGCAGTATTTT
CASSVPPTSTDTQYF